Below are 32 T cell receptor beta chains sequenced from a single sample in a study of early T cells in non-severe SARS-CoV-2 infection. MiXCR, run by TCRdb on the 5' RACE reads, gives a single entry per CDR3 protein. The sample records tens of thousands of distinct CDR3 sequences, roughly 10% being singletons. Sequenced input: whole blood. The receptor source for this set is an adult who was a healthcare worker with PCR-confirmed SARS-CoV-2 infection or an uninfected control (not recorded which).

The chain combines TRBV5-1 with TRBJ2-2, with a weak D call TRBD2 (6 bases). CDR1 and CDR2 (germline): SGHRS, YFSETQ. Trimming stripped 5 bases from V and 0 bases from J, with 11 bases between. The CDR3 is 15 residues long. The CDR3 bases are TGCGCCAGCAGGGAGGGGCCCGCGAACACCGGGGAGCTGTTTTTT. Translating gives CASREGPANTGELFF.

The V and J genes are TRBV2 and TRBJ2-2, with 9 bases aligning to TRBD1. This CDR3 is built from 14 residues. Per the germline V gene, CDR1 is SNHLY and CDR2 is FYNNEI. V was pared by 7 bases and J by 5 bases, with 5 bases of the junction left unmatched. Here the CDR3 DNA reads TGTGCCAGCACGGGACAGGGATGGACCGGGGAGCTGTTTTTT. Translating gives CASTGQGWTGELFF. Looking up the rest from reference TRBV2 and TRBJ2-2 gives the full variable domain: EPEVTQTPSHQVTQMGQEVILRCVPISNHLYFYWYRQILGQKVEFLVSFYNNEISEKSEIFDDQFSVERPDGSNFTLKIRSTKLEDSAMYFCASTGQGWTGELFFGEGSRLTVL.

This clonotype was seen repeatedly, ten times or more. This chain connects TRBV7-2 to TRBJ1-3; D gene unclear. The CDR3 is 15 residues long. Germline V gene data show CDR1 as SGHTA and CDR2 as FQGNSA. V lost 5 bases and J 0 bases, leaving 11 bases between the germline ends. CDR3 coding DNA: TGTGCCAGCAGCCCCTCCAGGAGCTCTGGAAACACCATATATTTT. Its translation: CASSPSRSSGNTIYF.

This clonotype was seen at least ten times. V usage is TRBV28 and J usage is TRBJ1-5; D not resolved. Germline V gives CDR1 MDHEN, CDR2 SYDVKM. Between the trimmed V and J ends, which lost 6 bases and 7 bases, there was a span of 7 bases. This CDR3 has 11 amino acids. Here the CDR3 DNA reads TGTGCCAGCAGCATAGGGCAGCCCCAGCATTTT. Translated: CASSIGQPQHF.

At least ten counts were recorded for this clonotype. V and J are TRBV29-1 and TRBJ2-2; 7 nucleotides match TRBD1. Trimming removed 7 bases from V and 2 bases from J; junction bases left unmatched: 1. This CDR3 spans 12 amino acids. Germline V gene sequence: CDR1 SQVTM, CDR2 ANQGSEA. CDR3 sequence reads: CSGQGNTGELFF. For the CDR3, the DNA is TGCAGCGGACAGGGAAACACCGGGGAGCTGTTTTTT.

The sample holds many counts of this clonotype. V is TRBV29-1 and J is TRBJ2-6; no definite D call. Per the germline V gene, CDR1 is SQVTM and CDR2 is ANQGSEA. The CDR3 sequence is 12 residues long. With 8 bases removed from V and 0 bases from J, the gap between germline ends came to 5 bases. The CDR3, as DNA: TGCAGCTTTTCCTCTGGGGCCAACGTCCTGACTTTC. It specifies CSFSSGANVLTF.

This clonotype was found a few times. The chain carries TRBV5-1 and TRBJ1-1; the D is unclear. Trimming shortened V by 5 bases and J by 0 bases, and 14 bases separated the two germline ends. The CDR3 runs 15 residues. Germline assignment: CDR1 SGHRS and CDR2 YFSETQ. The DNA for the CDR3 is TGCGCCAGCAGTTTTGCGGGAGGCATGAACACTGAAGCTTTCTTT. This encodes CASSFAGGMNTEAFF.

This clonotype has just a few counts. This chain links TRBV12-5 with TRBJ2-3; D is undetermined. V was shortened by 0 bases and J by 3 bases, with 10 bases between the two germline ends. Per the germline V gene, CDR1 is LGHNT and CDR2 is FRNRAP. The CDR3 is made up of 15 amino acids. The DNA for the CDR3 is TGTGCTAGTGGTTTGGTACGCAGTTTGACAGATACGCAGTATTTT. This encodes CASGLVRSLTDTQYF.

In this sample, this clonotype turned up a few times. The rearrangement links TRBV9 to TRBJ2-7, with 7 bases lining up with TRBD1. The ends lost 3 bases at V and 7 bases at J; junction bases unmatched: 4. Per germline, CDR1 SGDLS and CDR2 YYNGEE. The CDR3 spans 12 residues. CDR3 nucleotide sequence: TGTGCCAGCAGCGCCCGACAGGGAGAGCAGTACTTC. Encoded protein: CASSARQGEQYF.

V is TRBV9 and J is TRBJ2-2; D gene unclear. The CDR3 has 15 residues. Germline V gene lookup returns CDR1 SGDLS and CDR2 YYNGEE. Trimming removed 4 bases from V and 0 bases from J, with 10 bases in between. Written as DNA, the CDR3 is TGTGCCAGCAGCCGGCGGAGTTCGAACACCGGGGAGCTGTTTTTT. Its translation is CASSRRSSNTGELFF.

Relative to its sample, this clonotype is medium-sized. The rearrangement links TRBV27 to TRBJ2-5, with D tentatively TRBD1 (6 bases). The CDR3 has 14 residues. Trimming pared 5 bases from V and 4 bases from J, leaving 14 bases between. CDR1 is MNHEY and CDR2 is SMNVEV in the germline V gene (reference sequence). The CDR3 DNA reads as TGTGCCAGCAGTGCCCCAGGGGCAGGAGAGACCCAGTACTTC. The encoded protein is CASSAPGAGETQYF.

This clonotype was observed at least ten times. The gene calls are TRBV18 and TRBJ2-4; TRBD2 might be the D (6 bases). Germline loops: CDR1 KGHSH, CDR2 LQKENI. The CDR3 spans 14 residues. V gave up 2 bases and J gave up 5 bases, with 10 bases separating them. The CDR3 protein is CASSPTGGENIQYF. CDR3 in DNA: TGTGCCAGCTCACCAACGGGCGGGGAAAACATTCAGTACTTC.

This clonotype was counted many times. V is TRBV6-6 and J is TRBJ2-7, with TRBD1 identical over 11 bases. This CDR3 contains 15 residues. Germline lookup yields CDR1 MNHNY and CDR2 SVGAGI (reference sequence). The junction had 8 bases not matched to a gene; V was cut back by 6 bases and J by 4 bases. CDR3 loop: CASSLPGTGGYEQYF. The CDR3 DNA sequence: TGTGCCAGCAGCCTCCCCGGGACAGGGGGTTACGAGCAGTACTTC.

This clonotype has at least ten counts. The rearrangement links TRBV9 to TRBJ2-7; D perhaps matches TRBD1 (5 bases). The CDR3 is 16 residues long. The germline V gene encodes CDR1 SGDLS and CDR2 YYNGEE. Trimming pared 3 bases from V and 1 base from J, leaving 17 bases between. The CDR3 nucleotides are TGTGCCAGCAGCGATAGCCCTTTCCCAGGGTCCTACGAGCAGTACTTC. Translation gives CASSDSPFPGSYEQYF.

This clonotype was seen only a few times. The V gene is TRBV5-1, the J gene TRBJ2-7, with 8 bases matching TRBD1. CDR1 is SGHRS and CDR2 is YFSETQ in the germline V gene. There are 15 residues in the CDR3. The V and J ends lost 0 bases and 2 bases, in that order; junction bases with no gene match: 4. In DNA form, the CDR3 reads TGCGCCAGCAGCTTGGGGACAGGGTGGGCCTACGAGCAGTACTTC. Its translation: CASSLGTGWAYEQYF. Complete variable domain (other parts from reference TRBV5-1 and TRBJ2-7): KAGVTQTPRYLIKTRGQQVTLSCSPISGHRSVSWYQQTPGQGLQFLFEYFSETQRNKGNFPGRFSGRQFSNSRSEMNVSTLELGDSALYLCASSLGTGWAYEQYFGPGTRLTVT.

The CDR3 spells CASRMGVAKNIQYF. The CDR3 region has the DNA TGTGCCAGCAGGATGGGGGTGGCCAAAAACATTCAGTACTTC. This chain joins TRBV12-3 or TRBV12-4 and TRBJ2-4, with D perhaps assigned TRBD1 or TRBD2 (5 bases each). Trimming pared 6 bases from V and 1 base from J, leaving 10 bases between. The CDR3 has 14 residues.

The chain is built from TRBV2 and TRBJ1-5; tentatively, D is TRBD1 (6 bases). Trimming took 6 bases from V and 4 from J, leaving 10 bases between them. The CDR3 is made up of 13 amino acids. Germline CDR1 is SNHLY and CDR2 is FYNNEI. The CDR3 coding sequence is TGTGCCAGCAGAGAAACAGGGAATCAGCCCCAGCATTTT. Translating gives CASRETGNQPQHF.

This clonotype was found many times. This chain uses TRBV20-1 with TRBJ2-5; D is possibly TRBD1 or TRBD2 (5 bases each). This CDR3 has 15 residues. V was pared by 5 bases and J by 7 bases, with 23 bases between. The germline V gene encodes CDR1 DFQATT and CDR2 SNEGSKA (reference sequence). Here the CDR3 reads CSAENRDGGARTQYF. For the CDR3, the DNA is TGCAGTGCTGAAAACCGGGACGGAGGAGCTCGGACCCAGTACTTC.

The chain combines TRBV5-6 with TRBJ2-7, with 8 bases lining up with TRBD2. With V trimmed by 5 bases and J by 2 bases, 6 bases remained unmatched. From germline, CDR1 is SGHDT and CDR2 YYEEEE. CDR3 size: 14 residues. CDR3 bases: TGTGCCAGCAGTCGGGTAGCGGGGCCCTACGAGCAGTACTTC. This codes for CASSRVAGPYEQYF.

The chain joins TRBV5-6 to TRBJ2-7; D unclear. Looked up from germline, CDR1 is SGHDT and CDR2 is YYEEEE. This CDR3 has 14 residues. Between the trimmed V and J ends, which lost 0 bases and 4 bases, there was a span of 11 bases. This CDR3 is CASSLGHTPYEQYF. The CDR3, as DNA: TGTGCCAGCAGCTTGGGGCATACTCCGTACGAGCAGTACTTC.

This clonotype was seen only once. This rearrangement joins TRBV7-2 to TRBJ2-5; D remains ambiguous. CDR1 and CDR2 (germline): SGHTA, FQGNSA. Trimming removed 3 bases at V and 5 bases at J, with 4 bases between. The CDR3 contains 11 residues. The CDR3 DNA reads TGTGCCAGCAGCTTCGTCGAGACCCAGTACTTC. Translated: CASSFVETQYF.

Ten or more counts support this clonotype. The chain carries TRBV10-2 and TRBJ1-2, with 7 bases fitting TRBD1. CDR1 and CDR2 (germline): WSHSY, SAAADI. The CDR3 consists of 13 residues. V gave up 8 bases and J gave up 8 bases; unmatched junction bases: 11. CDR3 DNA: TGCGCCAGCTACGAGACAGGGCTTTCAGGCTACACCTTC. Translated: CASYETGLSGYTF.

This clonotype came up many times. The V gene is TRBV27, the J gene TRBJ2-7; no definite D call. The CDR3 is 15 residues long. Germline CDR1 and CDR2: MNHEY and SMNVEV (reference sequence). V was cut by 5 bases and J by 2 bases, with 16 bases left in between. Here the CDR3 reads CASSENRRPPYEQYF. CDR3 nucleotide sequence: TGTGCCAGCAGTGAAAACAGAAGGCCCCCCTACGAGCAGTACTTC.

In this sample, this clonotype turned up many times. The V and J genes are TRBV5-1 and TRBJ2-5; D not resolved. Germline V gene lookup returns CDR1 SGHRS and CDR2 YFSETQ. Trimming shortened V by 5 bases and J by 7 bases, and 21 bases separated the two germline ends. The CDR3 is made up of 15 amino acids. This chain's CDR3 is CASRPVEVLGRTQYF. The CDR3 coding sequence is TGCGCCAGCAGACCCGTTGAGGTCCTCGGTAGGACCCAGTACTTC.

This clonotype was seen at least ten times. The chain joins TRBV6-5 to TRBJ1-6; no clear D. V was clipped by 6 bases and J by 11 bases, with 14 bases between them. CDR1 and CDR2 from the germline V gene are MNHEY and SVGAGI. The length of the CDR3 is 13 residues. CDR3 DNA sequence: TGTGCCAGCAGCCAGCCGGGTATGACACCCCTCCACTTT. It translates to CASSQPGMTPLHF.

Many counts were recorded for this clonotype. The chain employs TRBV18 and TRBJ2-5; 9 positions match TRBD1. Germline values: CDR1 KGHSH, CDR2 LQKENI. This CDR3 spans 13 amino acids. With 4 bases clipped from V and 5 bases from J, the junction kept 2 bases outside the gene matches. As DNA, the CDR3 is TGTGCCAGCTCACGGACAGGGGTCGAGACCCAGTACTTC. It is translated as CASSRTGVETQYF.

This clonotype was detected only a few times. This chain uses TRBV19 with TRBJ2-1; perhaps TRBD1 as D (5 bases). Trimming pared 5 bases from V and 3 bases from J, leaving 14 bases between. CDR3 size: 15 residues. Germline assignment: CDR1 LNHDA and CDR2 SQIVND (reference sequence). In DNA, the CDR3 is TGTGCCAGTAGTTTCAACCAGGGCCTCTACAATGAGCAGTTCTTC. Protein sequence: CASSFNQGLYNEQFF.

This clonotype has ten or more counts. The chain links TRBV30 to TRBJ2-7; TRBD1 matches 9 bases. Germline V CDR1 and CDR2: GTSNPN, SVGIG (reference sequence). The CDR3 is made up of 14 amino acids. J lost 5 bases, V lost 1 base, and 6 bases had no gene match. The CDR3 coding sequence is TGTGCCTGGAGTGAGGGACAGGGAAAAGACGAGCAGTACTTC. Its translation is CAWSEGQGKDEQYF.

This chain joins TRBV10-3 and TRBJ2-3; 13 bases are shared with TRBD2. This CDR3 comprises 16 residues. Germline V CDR1 and CDR2: ENHRY, SYGVKD. V lost 2 bases and J lost 3; bases outside the gene matches: 2. This CDR3 reads CAISEGLAGVTDTQYF. CDR3 DNA: TGTGCCATCAGTGAGGGACTAGCGGGAGTAACAGATACGCAGTATTTT.

Ten or more counts support this clonotype. This chain connects TRBV5-5 to TRBJ2-7; 7 bases align to TRBD1. The ends lost 5 bases at V and 3 bases at J; junction bases unmatched: 8. The CDR3 sequence is 14 residues long. CDR1 SGHKS and CDR2 YYEKEE come from the germline V gene (reference sequence). The CDR3 bases are TGTGCCAGCAGGGGGCCGGGACAGAGCTACGAGCAGTACTTC. It is translated as CASRGPGQSYEQYF.

This clonotype appeared many times. V gene TRBV7-2 combines with J gene TRBJ2-7, with TRBD2 as a possible D gene (5 bases). From germline, CDR1 is SGHTA and CDR2 FQGNSA. Trimming took off 1 base at V and 6 bases at J, with 10 bases between the two ends. This CDR3 spans 13 amino acids. DNA for the CDR3: TGTGCCAGCAGCTTAGGATTGAGCGGCGAGCAGTACTTC. This encodes CASSLGLSGEQYF.

The sample holds many counts of this clonotype. A junction end diverges from the germline sequence, so it may reflect a read error. This sequence joins TRBV5-1 and TRBJ2-6; D is perhaps TRBD1 or TRBD2 (5 bases each). Per the germline V gene, CDR1 is SGHRS and CDR2 is YFSETQ. The CDR3 totals 17 residues. CDR3 coding DNA: TGCGCCAGCACCTTGGTCAGGGAGATGTGGGGGGCCAACGTCCTGACTTTC. As protein: CASTLVREMWGANVLTF.